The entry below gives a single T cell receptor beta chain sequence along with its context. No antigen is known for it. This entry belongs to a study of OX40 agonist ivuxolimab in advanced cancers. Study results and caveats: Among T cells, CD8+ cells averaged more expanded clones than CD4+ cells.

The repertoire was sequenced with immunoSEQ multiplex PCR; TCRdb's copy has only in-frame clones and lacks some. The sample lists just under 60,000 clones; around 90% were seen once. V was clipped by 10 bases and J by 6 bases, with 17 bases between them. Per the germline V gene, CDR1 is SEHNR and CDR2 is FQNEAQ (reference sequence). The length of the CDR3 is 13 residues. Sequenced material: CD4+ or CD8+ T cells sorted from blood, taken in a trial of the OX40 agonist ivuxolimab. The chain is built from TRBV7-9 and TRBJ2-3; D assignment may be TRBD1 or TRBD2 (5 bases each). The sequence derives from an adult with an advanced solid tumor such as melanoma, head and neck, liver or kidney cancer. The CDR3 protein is CATDGTARDTQYF. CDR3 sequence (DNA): TGTGCCACAGATGGGACGGCCCGGGATACGCAGTATTTT.